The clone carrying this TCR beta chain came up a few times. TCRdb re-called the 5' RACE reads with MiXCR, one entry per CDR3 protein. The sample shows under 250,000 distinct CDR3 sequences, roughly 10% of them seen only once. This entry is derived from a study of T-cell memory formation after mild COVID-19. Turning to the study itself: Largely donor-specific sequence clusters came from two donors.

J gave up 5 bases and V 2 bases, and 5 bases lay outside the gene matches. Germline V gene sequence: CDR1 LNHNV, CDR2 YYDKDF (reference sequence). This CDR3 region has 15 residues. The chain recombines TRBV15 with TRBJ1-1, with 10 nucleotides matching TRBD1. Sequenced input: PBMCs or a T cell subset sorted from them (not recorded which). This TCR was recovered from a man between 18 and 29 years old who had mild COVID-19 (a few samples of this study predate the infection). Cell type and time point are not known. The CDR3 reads CATSRYDRGLTEAFF. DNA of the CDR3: TGTGCCACCAGCAGATATGACAGGGGGCTTACTGAAGCTTTCTTT. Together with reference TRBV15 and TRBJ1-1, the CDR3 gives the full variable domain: DAMVIQNPRYQVTQFGKPVTLSCSQTLNHNVMYWYQQKSSQAPKLLFHYYDKDFNNEADTPDNFQSRRPNTSFCFLDIRSPGLGDTAMYLCATSRYDRGLTEAFFGQGTRLTVV.